This entry lists 12 T cell receptor beta chains sequenced from one sample in a study of CD8+ T cells in alopecia areata. RNA was extracted and reverse transcribed into cDNA as the sequencing template. Sequencing was performed with immunoSEQ multiplex PCR; in TCRdb, only in-frame clones are kept and a portion is missing. The repertoire holds about 150,000 clones, with approximately 60% as singletons. The specimen sequenced was CD8+ T cells sorted from blood. The receptors were sampled from a human donor in good health.

The V gene is TRBV28, the J gene TRBJ2-5; 9 bases map to TRBD2. The V and J ends lost 6 bases and 1 base, in that order; junction bases with no gene match: 6. The CDR3 spans 15 residues. Germline CDR1 MDHEN, CDR2 SYDVKM. CDR3 nucleotide sequence: TGTGCCAGCAGCCATTTACTAGCGGGCCAAGAGACCCAGTACTTC. It specifies CASSHLLAGQETQYF.

This clone was seen a single time. This rearrangement joins TRBV2 to TRBJ2-2, with D possibly TRBD2 on 6 matching bases. The CDR3 sequence is 14 residues long. CDR1 is SNHLY and CDR2 is FYNNEI in the germline V gene. V lost 9 bases to trimming and J lost 5 bases, with 16 bases between them. CDR3 bases: TGTGCCAGTAAACCCGGGACTGAGACCGGGGAGCTGTTTTTT. It specifies CASKPGTETGELFF.

For the CDR3, the DNA is TGTGCCTGGAGTGGTATGACGGGAGTTAACCACAATGAGCAGTTCTTC. This gives the protein CAWSGMTGVNHNEQFF. This chain connects TRBV30 to TRBJ2-1; possible D gene TRBD2, 6 bases. Germline CDR1 reads GTSNPN; CDR2 reads SVGIG (reference sequence). CDR3 length equals 16 residues. V was cut by 1 base and J by 5 bases, with 18 bases left in between. The full variable domain, with the rest looked up from reference TRBV30 and TRBJ2-1, is SQTIHQWPATLVQPVGSPLSLECTVEGTSNPNLYWYRQAAGRGLQLLFYSVGIGQISSEVPQNLSASRPQDRQFILSSKKLLLSDSGFYLCAWSGMTGVNHNEQFFGPGTRLTVL.

The chain joins TRBV6-5 to TRBJ2-2, with 9 positions matching TRBD2. CDR1 and CDR2 (germline): MNHEY, SVGAGI. The CDR3 extends over 15 amino acids. Trimming cost V 5 bases and J 3 bases; bases outside gene matches: 4. The CDR3 coding sequence is TGTGCCAGCAGTAAACTAGCGGGCGACACCGGGGAGCTGTTTTTT. Its translation is CASSKLAGDTGELFF.

This clone was counted once. This sequence joins TRBV7-8 and TRBJ1-5; the match to TRBD1 covers 7 bases. The CDR3 has 15 amino acids. V lost 1 base and J lost 5; bases outside the gene matches: 5. CDR1 and CDR2 from the germline V gene are SGHVS and FQNEAQ. CDR3 sequence: CASSLEQGIYQPQHF. CDR3 DNA sequence: TGTGCCAGCAGCTTAGAACAGGGGATCTATCAGCCCCAGCATTTT. Variable domain in full (rest from reference TRBV7-8 and TRBJ1-5): GAGVSQSPRYKVAKRGQDVALRCDPISGHVSLFWYQQALGQGPEFLTYFQNEAQLDKSGLPSDRFFAERPEGSVSTLKIQRTQQEDSAVYLCASSLEQGIYQPQHFGDGTRLSIL.

This chain connects TRBV5-1 to TRBJ2-1; D gene ambiguous. The CDR3 has 15 residues. Germline CDR1 and CDR2: SGHRS and YFSETQ. V lost 1 base to trimming and J lost 0 bases, with 8 bases between them. CDR3 sequence: CASSLQADSYNEQFF. The CDR3, as DNA: TGCGCCAGCAGCTTGCAGGCAGACTCCTACAATGAGCAGTTCTTC.

The genes are TRBV29-1 and TRBJ2-6, with D perhaps TRBD1 or TRBD2 (6 bases each). The V end was cut by 2 bases, the J end by 0 bases, with 14 bases between. The germline V gene has CDR1 SQVTM and CDR2 ANQGSEA. This CDR3 contains 17 residues. CDR3 residues: CSVEIRGLSSGANVLTF. Written as DNA, the CDR3 is TGCAGCGTTGAAATCCGGGGGCTCAGCTCTGGGGCCAACGTCCTGACTTTC.

The rearrangement uses TRBV5-6 and TRBJ2-7; perhaps TRBD1 as D (6 bases). V was shortened by 7 bases and J by 5 bases, with 16 bases between the two germline ends. Germline values: CDR1 SGHDT, CDR2 YYEEEE. CDR3 length equals 13 residues. CDR3 residues: CASHPTGFNEQYF. The DNA for the CDR3 is TGTGCCAGCCATCCTACAGGGTTTAACGAGCAGTACTTC.

Comments on this clone: Relative to the germline gene, one junction end is altered; a read error may explain this. The chain couples TRBV30 to TRBJ1-1; 8 nucleotides align to TRBD1. The CDR3 spans 15 residues. Germline assignment: CDR1 GTSNPN and CDR2 SVGIG (reference sequence). This CDR3 is CAWSVPDRENAEAFF. The CDR3 DNA reads as TGTGCCTGGAGTGTCCCGGACAGGGAGAACGCTGAAGCTTTCTTT.

The chain uses TRBV9 and TRBJ2-7; possible D gene TRBD2, 6 bases. The CDR3 contains 15 residues. The V gene lost 1 base and the J gene lost 0 bases, with 11 bases spanning the gap. Germline V lookup: CDR1 SGDLS, CDR2 YYNGEE. CDR3 sequence reads: CASSVTGVPSYEQYF. As DNA, the CDR3 is TGTGCCAGCAGCGTAACGGGAGTTCCCTCCTACGAGCAGTACTTC.

This clone appeared a few times. This sequence joins TRBV5-1 and TRBJ2-1; D is unresolved. Germline CDR1 reads SGHRS; CDR2 reads YFSETQ. There are 13 residues in the CDR3. Trimming left V 0 bases short and J 2 bases short, with 3 bases between. The CDR3 protein is CASSLDPYNEQFF. The CDR3 DNA reads TGCGCCAGCAGCTTGGATCCCTACAATGAGCAGTTCTTC.

This clone occurred once. The chain joins TRBV4-1 to TRBJ2-3; D is undetermined. Germline CDR1 MGHRA, CDR2 YSYEKL. V was pared by 1 base and J by 4 bases, with 6 bases between. This CDR3 is 13 amino acids long. Here the CDR3 reads CASSQVLADTQYF. CDR3 coding DNA: TGCGCCAGCAGCCAAGTCTTGGCAGATACGCAGTATTTT.